The next 27 T cell receptor beta chains were all read from a single sample in a study of cytomegalovirus exposure and HLA in healthy donors. Sequencing was performed with immunoSEQ multiplex PCR; in TCRdb, only in-frame clones are kept and a portion is missing. The sample contains about 160,000 clones, roughly 89% of which appear only once. Sequenced: PBMCs. All receptors derive from a man between 18 and 29 years old in good health and CMV-seropositive.

This chain uses TRBV6-6 with TRBJ2-1; D not certain. Deletions cut 6 bases from V and 15 bases from J, with 18 bases between. This CDR3 has 12 amino acids. The germline V gene has CDR1 MNHNY and CDR2 SVGAGI (reference sequence). DNA of the CDR3: TGTGCCAGCAGCCCCCCGGGTGGTGGCTTGTTCTTC. Its protein is CASSPPGGGLFF.

The chain carries TRBV7-3 and TRBJ2-1; TRBD2 aligns across 7 bases. Germline CDR1 and CDR2: SGHTA and FQGTGA. The V and J ends lost 2 bases and 12 bases, in that order; junction bases with no gene match: 4. This CDR3 has 12 residues. As DNA, the CDR3 is TGTGCCAGCAGCTTATCTTCGGGAGGGCAGTTCTTC. Its protein is CASSLSSGGQFF.

The rearrangement uses TRBV7-9 and TRBJ2-5; the D gene is possibly TRBD2 (6 bases). V dropped 6 bases and J dropped 6 bases, with 11 bases sitting between them. The germline gives CDR1 SEHNR, CDR2 FQNEAQ (reference sequence). The CDR3 has 12 amino acids. CDR3 protein: CASRRDFQTQYF. The CDR3 nucleotides read TGTGCCAGCAGACGGGACTTTCAGACCCAGTACTTC. Supplemented by reference TRBV7-9 and TRBJ2-5, the full variable domain reads DTGVSQNPRHKITKRGQNVTFRCDPISEHNRLYWYRQTLGQGPEFLTYFQNEAQLEKSRLLSDRFSAERPKGSFSTLEIQRTEQGDSAMYLCASRRDFQTQYFGPGTRLLVL.

This chain uses TRBV11-3 with TRBJ1-1; maybe TRBD1 (6 bases). V was shortened by 4 bases and J by 6 bases, with 12 bases between the two germline ends. The germline gives CDR1 SGHNT, CDR2 YENEEA. The CDR3 consists of 13 residues. The CDR3 DNA is TGTGCCAGCAGCTCTAGGGGGTTCGCTGAAGCTTTCTTT. Protein: CASSSRGFAEAFF.

The chain employs TRBV5-1 and TRBJ1-4, with a possible D match to TRBD1 (5 bases). The germline V and J ends were trimmed by 7 bases and 5 bases, with 12 bases remaining between them. Germline V gene sequence: CDR1 SGHRS, CDR2 YFSETQ. The CDR3 runs 13 residues. CDR3 coding DNA: TGCGCCAGCTCCCGGAGACAGAATGAAAAACTGTTTTTT. Its protein is CASSRRQNEKLFF.

The rearrangement uses TRBV21-1 and TRBJ2-1; the D call TRBD2 from the table was never checked on the DNA. TRBV21-1 is described as a pseudogene. This CDR3 comprises 10 residues. CDR3 sequence: CASSANEQFF. The CDR3, as DNA: TGTGCCAGCAGCGCGAATGAGCAGTTCTTC.

This sequence joins TRBV28 and TRBJ2-1; 8 bases match TRBD1. Germline CDR1 and CDR2: MDHEN and SYDVKM. CDR3 length: 16 amino acids. Losses at the gene ends were 6 bases for V and 0 bases for J; bases not matched to a gene: 7. CDR3 residues: CASRGWTGSSYNEQFF. The CDR3 DNA sequence: TGTGCCAGCAGGGGGTGGACAGGGAGCTCCTACAATGAGCAGTTCTTC.

V gene TRBV6-6 combines with J gene TRBJ2-7; D may be TRBD1 (6 bases). Trimming stripped 1 base from V and 2 bases from J, with 12 bases between. Per the germline V gene, CDR1 is MNHNY and CDR2 is SVGAGI (reference sequence). The length of the CDR3 is 15 residues. The CDR3 DNA reads as TGTGCCAGCAGTTACTATAACAGGGATACCTACGAGCAGTACTTC. Its protein product is CASSYYNRDTYEQYF.

The chain employs TRBV28 and TRBJ2-5; 11 bases map to TRBD2. J was trimmed by 3 bases and V by 7 bases; bases with no gene match: 4. The germline V gene encodes CDR1 MDHEN and CDR2 SYDVKM. The CDR3 extends over 14 amino acids. CDR3 sequence reads: CASTQTSGEETQYF. CDR3 coding DNA: TGTGCCAGCACCCAGACTAGCGGGGAAGAGACCCAGTACTTC.

This clone was seen only a few times. This chain links TRBV11-2 with TRBJ2-7, with D perhaps TRBD1 (6 bases). CDR3 length: 20 amino acids. Trimming pared 0 bases from V and 2 bases from J, leaving 26 bases between. The germline V gene encodes CDR1 SGHAT and CDR2 FQNNGV. In DNA, the CDR3 is TGTGCCAGCAGCTTAGAATGGTCCAGATCACAGGGTACGGAAACCTACGAGCAGTACTTC. Its protein is CASSLEWSRSQGTETYEQYF.

The J gene is TRBJ2-5, the V gene TRBV5-8, with D tentatively TRBD2 (5 bases). CDR1 SGHTS and CDR2 YDEGEE come from the germline V gene. Trimming took 0 bases from V and 5 from J, leaving 14 bases between them. The CDR3 is made up of 15 amino acids. CDR3 DNA: TGTGCCAGCAGCTTGGGTTGGGAGAGGTTGGAGACCCAGTACTTC. This sequence encodes CASSLGWERLETQYF.

The chain couples TRBV25-1 to TRBJ2-5; D is perhaps TRBD1 (6 bases). From germline, CDR1 is MGHDK and CDR2 SYGVNS. Trimming took off 3 bases at V and 1 base at J, with 12 bases between the two ends. The CDR3 is 15 amino acids. CDR3 DNA: TGTGCCAGCAGTGATGCAACAGGGCTCCAAGAGACCCAGTACTTC. Its protein is CASSDATGLQETQYF. Supplemented by reference TRBV25-1 and TRBJ2-5, the full variable domain reads EADIYQTPRYLVIGTGKKITLECSQTMGHDKMYWYQQDPGMELHLIHYSYGVNSTEKGDLSSESTVSRIRTEHFPLTLESARPSHTSQYLCASSDATGLQETQYFGPGTRLLVL.

The chain has TRBV13 and TRBJ2-1; D not certain. CDR3 size: 14 residues. Looked up from germline, CDR1 is PRHDT and CDR2 is FYEKMQ (reference sequence). Trimming stripped 3 bases from V and 0 bases from J, with 6 bases between. The chain's CDR3 is CASSLRSSYNEQFF. CDR3 sequence (DNA): TGTGCCAGCAGCTTGAGAAGCTCCTACAATGAGCAGTTCTTC.

J is TRBJ2-3 and V is TRBV6-4; 7 bases are shared with TRBD2. The CDR3 is 15 amino acids. Germline CDR1 reads MRHNA; CDR2 reads SNTAGT. Unmatched junction bases numbered 3, after V lost 0 bases and J lost 3 bases. The CDR3: CASSDSGGSTDTQYF. The CDR3 DNA sequence: TGTGCCAGCAGTGACTCAGGCGGGAGTACAGATACGCAGTATTTT.

A remark on this clone: A junction boundary mismatches the germline segment, possibly from a read error. The J gene is TRBJ2-1, the V gene TRBV7-7, with 11 bases that match TRBD2. CDR1 and CDR2 (germline): SSHAT, FNYEAQ (reference sequence). The CDR3 length is 18 residues. Here the CDR3 DNA reads TGTGCTAGCAGCTTAAGGCCGACTAGCGGGAAGACCTACAATGAGCAGTTCTTC. As protein: CASSLRPTSGKTYNEQFF.

This clone was recorded a few times. This chain joins TRBV2 and TRBJ2-1; 12 nucleotides align to TRBD2. J was trimmed by 9 bases and V by 11 bases; bases with no gene match: 14. Germline V CDR1 and CDR2: SNHLY, FYNNEI. This CDR3 has 15 amino acids. The DNA of the CDR3 is TGTGCCGATCACAGAAGACTAGCGGGAGAGGGTGAGCAGTTCTTC. It codes for CADHRRLAGEGEQFF.

V and J are TRBV19 and TRBJ2-4; a weak D match, TRBD1 (7 bases). The germline CDR1 and CDR2 sequences are LNHDA and SQIVND (reference sequence). This CDR3 has 14 amino acids. The germline V and J ends were trimmed by 7 bases and 6 bases, with 16 bases remaining between them. CDR3: CASTVGQGGNIQYF. The CDR3 DNA is TGTGCCAGTACGGTTGGGCAGGGGGGAAACATTCAGTACTTC.

V usage is TRBV9 and J usage is TRBJ2-2; D is unresolved. Deletions cut 4 bases from V and 6 bases from J, with 13 bases between. The CDR3 is 14 residues long. The germline gives CDR1 SGDLS, CDR2 YYNGEE. The CDR3 region has the DNA TGTGCCAGCAGCCCTTTCCCTATCTCCGGGGAGCTGTTTTTT. This encodes CASSPFPISGELFF. The whole variable domain, filled in from reference TRBV9 and TRBJ2-2, reads DSGVTQTPKHLITATGQRVTLRCSPRSGDLSVYWYQQSLDQGLQFLIQYYNGEERAKGNILERFSAQQFPDLHSELNLSSLELGDSALYFCASSPFPISGELFFGEGSRLTVL.

The chain uses TRBV6-4 and TRBJ2-1, with D possibly TRBD2 on 6 matching bases. V lost 4 bases to trimming and J lost 5 bases, with 15 bases between them. Germline CDR1 and CDR2: MRHNA and SNTAGT. CDR3 length equals 15 residues. Here the CDR3 DNA reads TGTGCCAGCAGTGCGGACTACAGACCCGACAATGAGCAGTTCTTC. Protein: CASSADYRPDNEQFF.

The CDR3 spells CASSLVRGARYGYTF. CDR3 nucleotide sequence: TGTGCCAGCAGCTTAGTGCGGGGGGCCCGTTATGGCTACACCTTC. The chain links TRBV7-2 to TRBJ1-2; the D gene is possibly TRBD1 (6 bases). CDR3 size: 15 residues. Germline CDR1 reads SGHTA; CDR2 reads FQGNSA. V gave up 1 base and J gave up 5 bases, with 14 bases separating them.

This rearrangement joins TRBV5-1 to TRBJ1-5; the D is unclear. V was pared by 3 bases and J by 7 bases, with 14 bases between. The germline gives CDR1 SGHRS, CDR2 YFSETQ. The CDR3 has 14 residues. The CDR3 DNA follows: TGCGCCAGCAGCTCGACGGGAATAGGGCAGCCCCAGCATTTT. Protein sequence: CASSSTGIGQPQHF. The full variable domain, in which reference TRBV5-1 and TRBJ1-5 provide the parts outside the CDR3, is KAGVTQTPRYLIKTRGQQVTLSCSPISGHRSVSWYQQTPGQGLQFLFEYFSETQRNKGNFPGRFSGRQFSNSRSEMNVSTLELGDSALYLCASSSTGIGQPQHFGDGTRLSIL.

J is TRBJ2-1 and V is TRBV5-6; D remains ambiguous. V dropped 1 base and J dropped 8 bases, with 4 bases sitting between them. This CDR3 region has 11 residues. The germline V gene has CDR1 SGHDT and CDR2 YYEEEE. Here the CDR3 DNA reads TGTGCCAGCAGCTTGTTCGATGAGCAGTTCTTC. Translation gives CASSLFDEQFF.

The chain recombines TRBV19 with TRBJ2-1; weak D call: TRBD2 (6 bases). The V end lost 1 base, the J end lost 7 bases, and 14 bases lay between the germline ends. CDR1 and CDR2 from the germline V gene are LNHDA and SQIVND (reference sequence). The CDR3 consists of 15 residues. The DNA of the CDR3 is TGTGCCAGTAGTATAGGTGACGGGAGAGTTAATGAGCAGTTCTTC. This gives the protein CASSIGDGRVNEQFF.

The rearrangement joins TRBV27 to TRBJ2-7; D ambiguous. The CDR3 covers 13 residues. Per germline, CDR1 MNHEY and CDR2 SMNVEV (reference sequence). V lost 7 bases, J lost 6 bases, and 16 bases lay in between. The CDR3: CASTESVGTEQYF. CDR3 DNA sequence: TGTGCCAGCACGGAGTCAGTCGGTACCGAGCAGTACTTC.

The chain couples TRBV5-1 to TRBJ2-7, with a tentative D call TRBD2 (6 bases). Germline lookup yields CDR1 SGHRS and CDR2 YFSETQ. The CDR3 consists of 14 residues. V lost 4 bases, J lost 6 bases, and 17 bases lay in between. The DNA of the CDR3 is TGCGCCAGCAGCCCAACCTTAGCGGCCGCCGAGCAGTACTTC. Encoded protein: CASSPTLAAAEQYF. Supplemented by reference TRBV5-1 and TRBJ2-7, the full variable domain reads KAGVTQTPRYLIKTRGQQVTLSCSPISGHRSVSWYQQTPGQGLQFLFEYFSETQRNKGNFPGRFSGRQFSNSRSEMNVSTLELGDSALYLCASSPTLAAAEQYFGPGTRLTVT.

V and J are TRBV7-8 and TRBJ2-7; 10 bases line up with TRBD1. Germline CDR1 reads SGHVS; CDR2 reads FQNEAQ. CDR3 size: 17 residues. Trimming cost V 5 bases and J 6 bases; bases outside gene matches: 16. The DNA for the CDR3 is TGTGCCAGCAGCCCCATACCGACAGGGGGCGCTGGCGGCGAGCAGTACTTC. Translation: CASSPIPTGGAGGEQYF.

The table lists this clone with a few counts. The CDR3: CASRPTGEPNEKLFF. CDR3 sequence (DNA): TGTGCCAGCAGACCGACAGGGGAACCTAATGAAAAACTGTTTTTT. The rearrangement uses TRBV6-4 and TRBJ1-4, with 8 nucleotides matching TRBD1. Germline CDR1 and CDR2: MRHNA and SNTAGT. There are 15 residues in the CDR3. Unmatched junction bases numbered 6, after V lost 6 bases and J lost 3 bases.